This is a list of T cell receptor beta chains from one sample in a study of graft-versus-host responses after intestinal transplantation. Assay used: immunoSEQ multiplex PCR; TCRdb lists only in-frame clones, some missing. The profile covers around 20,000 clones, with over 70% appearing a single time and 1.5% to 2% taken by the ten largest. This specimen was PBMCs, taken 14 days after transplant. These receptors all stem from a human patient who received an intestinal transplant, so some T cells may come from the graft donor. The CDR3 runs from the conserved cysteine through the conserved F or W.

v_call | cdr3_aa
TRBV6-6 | CASSYNWGANYGYTF
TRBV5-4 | CASSLTADLSDTQYF
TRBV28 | CASSSTGVWGEQYF
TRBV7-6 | CASSLGGTNQPQHF
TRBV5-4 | CASSLADSYQFF
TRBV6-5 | CASSRTSEGDTQYF
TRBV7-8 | CASSLMGGNTEAFF
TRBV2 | CASTDQGTNEKLFF
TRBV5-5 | CASSLVVGSYEQYF
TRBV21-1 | CASSKDRGTEAFF
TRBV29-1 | CSVAGSGYTF
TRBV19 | CASEGNEQFF
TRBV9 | CASNRGLAGGGEQYF
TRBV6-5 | CASSYNSGYEQYF
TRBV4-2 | CASSDRLANTGELFF
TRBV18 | CASCRTGATNEKLFF
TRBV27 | CASSLFTRGNTGELFF
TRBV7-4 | CASRPGTPTTNEKLFF
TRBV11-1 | CASSFSGGAWTQYF
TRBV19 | CASSIVPDTQYF
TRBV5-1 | CASKDSQETQYF
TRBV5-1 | CASSPWTGGVGETQYF
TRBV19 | CASSHQGGNQPQHF
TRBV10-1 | CANPDRANYGYTF
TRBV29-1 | CSSEEPKSGGGEQFF
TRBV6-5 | CASRRTGSNNEQFF
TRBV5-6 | CASSLVPTDTQYF
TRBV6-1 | CASSEWQGPNYGYTF
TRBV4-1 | CASSPSRSSQGALIYEQYF
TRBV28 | CASSSIRGRSTEAFF
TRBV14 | CASSPYSTDTQYF
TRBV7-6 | CASSRTGESNEKLFF
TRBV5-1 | CASSLGGPGETQYF
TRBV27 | CASLSGGATEAFF
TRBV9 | CASSPRGESSTDTQYF
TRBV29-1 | CSVLTGRGTEAFF
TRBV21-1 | CASSKVGQNSPLHF
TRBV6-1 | CASSDRGSEAFF
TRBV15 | CATSRKIPGPGLGPQHF
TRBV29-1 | CSVGYGQETQYF
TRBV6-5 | CASSTRTSEETQYF
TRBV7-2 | CASSVQETQYF
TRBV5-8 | CASSLVPGTGELFF
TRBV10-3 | CAISEGWTFRSTGELFF
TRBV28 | CASSFGLAGHAQTQYF
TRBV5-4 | CASRRSGVETQYF
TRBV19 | CASRFPGGLNEKLFF
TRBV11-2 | CASSPEVTGELFF
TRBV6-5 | CASSYSDRGTNIQYF
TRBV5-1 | CASSLLGAGSSYNEQFF
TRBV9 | CASSLATSGDTDTQYF
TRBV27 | CASSLDTYNEQFF
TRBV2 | CASLLDGLAGQFF
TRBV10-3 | CAIRDTSGRGYEQYF
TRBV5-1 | CASSSGRGYGGYTF
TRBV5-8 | CASSRGQGEGSHEQYF
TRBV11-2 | CASSLPGLEQYF
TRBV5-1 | CASSLQGNEQFF
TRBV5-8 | CASSKGQGPLPRYGYTF